This T cell receptor beta chain originates from a study of neurological immune-mediated disorders. Overall study findings and caveats: The authors found no clinical or MRI feature associated with the multiple sclerosis repertoire cluster. Because no CDR3 amino acid sequences were shared across subjects by expanded clones, private repertoires were suggested in all groups.

In its sample, this clonotype was seen many times. Its antigen remains unidentified. Libraries from sorted cells each used about 1 million CD4+ or CD8+ T cells. Germline loops: CDR1 SGHRS, CDR2 YFSETQ. CDR3 size: 13 residues. The V end lost 4 bases, the J end lost 6 bases, and 11 bases lay between the germline ends. The cDNA was generated through 5'RACE incorporating 10-nucleotide random UMIs. In TCRdb, the 5' RACE reads were re-called with MiXCR into one record per CDR3 protein. The data show about 48,000 distinct CDR3 sequences, over 5.5% seen once. The chain couples TRBV5-1 to TRBJ2-1; TRBD2 is a possible D gene (5 bases). The sequenced sample was CD4+ T cells from blood. This clonotype was sampled from a woman between 18 and 30 years old with multiple sclerosis. CDR3 in amino acids: CASSAGQTNEQFF. CDR3 coding DNA: TGCGCCAGCAGCGCGGGTCAGACCAATGAGCAGTTCTTC.